The present TCR beta chain was sequenced within a study of T cells after yellow fever vaccination. Broader study findings: Among primary-vaccination clones, most reappeared after the booster, at around 97% for CD4 and roughly 90% for CD8.

Template switching by 5'RACE produced TCR cDNA, adding a universal primer site and UMIs. TCRdb passed the 5' RACE reads through MiXCR, listing each CDR3 protein once. The table includes under 150,000 distinct CDR3 sequences, more than 6% detected once. This clonotype was picked up many times. The antigen remains undetermined. J lost 3 bases, V lost 4 bases, and 10 bases had no gene match. Looked up from germline, CDR1 is SGHRS and CDR2 is YFSETQ. The CDR3 spans 17 residues. Specimen: CD4+ T cells sorted from PBMCs, collected 5 days after the yellow fever booster vaccination. This TCR came from a man aged 25 to 40 who received the YFV17D yellow fever vaccine. The V call is TRBV5-1, the J call TRBJ2-7; 13 bases align to TRBD2. The CDR3 region is CASSPAWTSGGNYEQYF. The CDR3 bases are TGCGCCAGCAGCCCGGCTTGGACTAGCGGGGGAAACTACGAGCAGTACTTC.